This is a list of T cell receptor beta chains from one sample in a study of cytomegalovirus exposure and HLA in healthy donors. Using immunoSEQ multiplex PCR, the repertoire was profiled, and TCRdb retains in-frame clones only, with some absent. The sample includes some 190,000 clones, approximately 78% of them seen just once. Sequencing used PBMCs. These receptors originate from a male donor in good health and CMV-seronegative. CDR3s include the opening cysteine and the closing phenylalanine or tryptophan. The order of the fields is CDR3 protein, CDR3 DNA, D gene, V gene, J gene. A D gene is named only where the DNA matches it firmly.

CATSKSDSMETQYF	TGTGCCACCAGCAAATCGGACAGTATGGAGACCCAGTACTTC	.	TRBV15	TRBJ2-5
CASSEAPSNSYGYTF	TGTGCCAGCAGTGAAGCGCCATCCAACTCATATGGCTACACCTTC	.	TRBV6-1	TRBJ1-2
CASSLALRQGTSYEQYF	TGTGCCAGCAGCTTAGCGTTGAGACAGGGGACTTCCTACGAGCAGTACTTC	TRBD1	TRBV7-9	TRBJ2-7
CASSLGQINNSPLHF	TGTGCCAGCAGCTTGGGACAGATAAATAATTCACCCCTCCACTTT	.	TRBV5-6	TRBJ1-6
CASSGWGQSTDTQYF	TGTGCCAGCAGCGGATGGGGACAGTCCACAGATACGCAGTATTTT	TRBD1	TRBV7-9	TRBJ2-3
CASRLVPGLYGYTF	TGTGCAAGTCGCTTAGTTCCAGGTCTCTATGGCTACACCTTC	.	TRBV12-2	TRBJ1-2
CASSLVFRKTGVNYGYTF	TGTGCCAGCAGCTTAGTGTTTCGGAAGACAGGGGTGAACTATGGCTACACCTTC	TRBD1	TRBV7-2	TRBJ1-2
CASSWGGGTDTQYF	TGTGCCAGCAGCTGGGGGGGCGGCACAGATACGCAGTATTTT	.	TRBV5-8	TRBJ2-3
CASSVVRGTGELFF	TGTGCCAGCAGTGTGGTCAGGGGCACCGGGGAGCTGTTTTTT	.	TRBV6-1	TRBJ2-2
CASSLEMTGYEQYF	TGCGCCAGCAGCTTGGAGATGACAGGGTACGAGCAGTACTTC	TRBD1	TRBV5-1	TRBJ2-7
CASSSPGQGTSYEQYF	TGTGCCAGCAGTTCCCCGGGACAGGGGACCTCCTACGAGCAGTACTTC	TRBD1	TRBV6-5	TRBJ2-7
CASSQRVALREKLFF	TGTGCCAGCAGTCAGAGGGTGGCCCTCCGGGAAAAACTGTTTTTT	.	TRBV7-2	TRBJ1-4